This TCR beta chain was sequenced during a study of T cell changes during pregnancy in multiple sclerosis. The CDR3 totals 15 residues. The germline CDR1 and CDR2 sequences are SQVTM and ANQGSEA. The V gene end was trimmed by 1 base and the J gene end by 8 bases; junction bases not matched to a gene: 10. Here immunoSEQ multiplex PCR was the method, and the copy in TCRdb shows in-frame clones only, minus some. Of some 93,000 clones listed, 91% are singletons. The chain links TRBV29-1 to TRBJ2-3; 9 bases map to TRBD2. This clonotype was sampled from a female donor in good health, enrolled as a control in a pregnancy study. Sequences were derived from peripheral blood, sampled after pregnancy. The CDR3: CSVEGAGGPVFTQYF. The CDR3 region has the DNA TGCAGCGTTGAAGGGGCGGGGGGGCCGGTTTTTACGCAGTATTTT.